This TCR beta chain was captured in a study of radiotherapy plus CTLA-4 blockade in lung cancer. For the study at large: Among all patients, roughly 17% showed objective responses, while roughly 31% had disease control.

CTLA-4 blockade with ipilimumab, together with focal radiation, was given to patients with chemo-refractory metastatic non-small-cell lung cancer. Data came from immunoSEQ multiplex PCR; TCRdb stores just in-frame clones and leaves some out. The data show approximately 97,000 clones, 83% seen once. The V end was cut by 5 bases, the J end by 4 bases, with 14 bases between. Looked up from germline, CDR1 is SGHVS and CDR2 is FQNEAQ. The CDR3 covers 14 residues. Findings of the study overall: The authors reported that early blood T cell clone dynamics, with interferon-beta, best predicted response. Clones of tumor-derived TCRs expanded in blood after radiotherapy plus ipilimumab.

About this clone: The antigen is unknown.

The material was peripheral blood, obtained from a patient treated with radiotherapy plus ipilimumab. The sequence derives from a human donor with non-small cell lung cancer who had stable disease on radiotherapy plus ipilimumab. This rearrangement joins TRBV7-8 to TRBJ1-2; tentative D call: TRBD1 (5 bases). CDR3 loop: CASSPEAGTYGYTF. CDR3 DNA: TGTGCCAGCAGCCCCGAGGCAGGGACCTATGGCTACACCTTC.